A single sample is the source of the 19 T cell receptor beta chains below, sequenced in a study of Graves' ophthalmopathy and Graves' hyperthyroidism. From RNA, the CDR3 regions of TCR beta chains were amplified and sequenced. HTBI-primed first-round RT-PCR preceded second-round multiplex PCR. TCRdb ran MiXCR on the multiplex PCR reads and lists one entry per CDR3 protein. The table lists about 380,000 distinct CDR3 sequences, roughly 14% of them singletons, with 7% in the top ten. Sequenced sample: peripheral blood. The receptors were gathered from a woman in her late teens or twenties with stable Graves' hyperthyroidism.

The gene calls are TRBV25-1 and TRBJ1-2; D might be TRBD1 (6 bases). The CDR3 has 12 amino acids. CDR1 is MGHDK and CDR2 is SYGVNS in the germline V gene. Trimming left V 9 bases short and J 6 bases short, with 14 bases between. CDR3 in DNA: TGTGCCAGTGCAGGGGCGCTGGATGGCTACACCTTC. This codes for CASAGALDGYTF.

This clonotype was recorded many times. The rearrangement links TRBV12-3 or TRBV12-4 to TRBJ2-7, with D maybe TRBD2 (6 bases). This CDR3 comprises 14 residues. Deletions cut 1 base from V and 4 bases from J, with 11 bases between. The CDR3 DNA reads as TGTGCCAGCAGTTTAGAGTTTGCGGGGTACGAGCAGTACTTC. Translating gives CASSLEFAGYEQYF.

This clonotype was seen repeatedly, ten times or more. The chain is built from TRBV12-5 and TRBJ2-7; D not certain. The CDR3 length is 16 residues. Germline CDR1 and CDR2: LGHNT and FRNRAP. Trimming stripped 3 bases from V and 0 bases from J, with 15 bases between. The CDR3 here is CASGFATVISSYEQYF. The DNA for the CDR3 is TGTGCTAGTGGTTTCGCGACCGTTATCAGCTCCTACGAGCAGTACTTC.

Ten or more counts support this clonotype. The chain has TRBV11-2 and TRBJ1-5; D is undetermined. Germline lookup yields CDR1 SGHAT and CDR2 FQNNGV. The V end was cut by 3 bases, the J end by 8 bases, with 11 bases between. This CDR3 has 13 amino acids. The DNA for the CDR3 is TGTGCCAGCAGCTTCCATCCGGGAGAGCCCCAGCATTTT. Its translation: CASSFHPGEPQHF. Full variable domain (rest looked up from reference TRBV11-2 and TRBJ1-5): EAGVAQSPRYKIIEKRQSVAFWCNPISGHATLYWYQQILGQGPKLLIQFQNNGVVDDSQLPKDRFSAERLKGVDSTLKIQPAKLEDSAVYLCASSFHPGEPQHFGDGTRLSIL.

At least ten counts were recorded for this clonotype. This sequence joins TRBV24-1 and TRBJ2-5; 8 bases are shared with TRBD2. CDR1 is KGHDR and CDR2 is SFDVKD in the germline V gene. The J segment lost 2 bases and the V segment lost 12 bases, leaving 13 bases of the junction unmatched. The CDR3 length is 15 residues. Written as DNA, the CDR3 is TGTGCCGTGGGTGGTAGCGGGGTGACGCAAGAGACCCAGTACTTC. It specifies CAVGGSGVTQETQYF.

This clonotype was counted ten times or more. The chain links TRBV7-2 to TRBJ1-2, with D perhaps matching TRBD1 (6 bases). The length of the CDR3 is 12 residues. Germline CDR1 is SGHTA and CDR2 is FQGNSA. With 5 bases removed from V and 8 bases from J, the gap between germline ends came to 12 bases. The CDR3 loop reads CASSNRVYGYTF. CDR3 bases: TGTGCCAGCAGCAACAGGGTATACGGCTACACCTTC.

This clonotype turned up a few times. The chain is built from TRBV5-1 and TRBJ2-3; D remains unclear. The CDR3 loop spans 14 amino acids. Germline values: CDR1 SGHRS, CDR2 YFSETQ. Between the trimmed V and J ends, which lost 9 bases and 3 bases, there was a span of 17 bases. The chain's CDR3 is CATSWAQTTDTQYF. As DNA, the CDR3 is TGCGCCACTTCATGGGCCCAAACGACAGATACGCAGTATTTT.

The chain couples TRBV20-1 to TRBJ2-5; weak D call: TRBD2 (5 bases). The germline V gene encodes CDR1 DFQATT and CDR2 SNEGSKA (reference sequence). V lost 5 bases and J lost 0, with 10 bases in between. The length of the CDR3 is 13 residues. The CDR3 reads CSALSGNQETQYF. The CDR3 DNA reads as TGCAGTGCTCTTTCGGGAAACCAAGAGACCCAGTACTTC.

This clonotype was counted ten times or more. The chain joins TRBV15 to TRBJ1-2; tentatively, D is TRBD1 (6 bases). The V gene's germline CDR1 is LNHNV and CDR2 YYDKDF (reference sequence). Trimming removed 6 bases from V and 2 bases from J, with 19 bases in between. The CDR3 has 16 amino acids. The CDR3 nucleotides are TGTGCCACCAGAACCCGGGGCAGGGGCGAAAACTATGGCTACACCTTC. The encoded protein is CATRTRGRGENYGYTF. The full variable domain, rest sourced from reference TRBV15 and TRBJ1-2, is DAMVIQNPRYQVTQFGKPVTLSCSQTLNHNVMYWYQQKSSQAPKLLFHYYDKDFNNEADTPDNFQSRRPNTSFCFLDIRSPGLGDTAMYLCATRTRGRGENYGYTFGSGTRLTVV.

This clonotype appeared many times. This rearrangement joins TRBV24-1 to TRBJ2-5; 11 bases match TRBD1. The V segment lost 9 bases and the J segment 3 bases; nucleotides outside the gene matches: 2. CDR1 and CDR2 (germline): KGHDR, SFDVKD. This CDR3 has 13 amino acids. CDR3 nucleotides: TGTGCCACCGGACAGGGGGCTAAAGAGACCCAGTACTTC. Translated, it gives CATGQGAKETQYF.

V and J are TRBV6-2 or TRBV6-3 and TRBJ1-5, with 7 positions matching TRBD1. The CDR3 is 16 amino acids. Trimming cost V 3 bases and J 5 bases; bases outside gene matches: 10. Germline-derived CDR1 and CDR2 are MNHEY and SVGEGT. CDR3 sequence reads: CASSYISRGIDQPQHF. The CDR3 region has the DNA TGTGCCAGCAGTTATATTTCCAGGGGGATTGATCAGCCCCAGCATTTT.

The table lists this clonotype with many counts. The rearrangement uses TRBV2 and TRBJ1-6; D is perhaps TRBD1 (6 bases). The V gene's germline CDR1 is SNHLY and CDR2 FYNNEI. The germline V and J ends were trimmed by 6 bases and 9 bases, with 18 bases remaining between them. CDR3 length: 15 residues. The CDR3 region has the DNA TGTGCCAGCAGGATCAGGGACACTGGCAGTTCACCCCTCCACTTT. Residues: CASRIRDTGSSPLHF. The complete variable domain, with remaining parts taken from reference TRBV2 and TRBJ1-6, reads EPEVTQTPSHQVTQMGQEVILRCVPISNHLYFYWYRQILGQKVEFLVSFYNNEISEKSEIFDDQFSVERPDGSNFTLKIRSTKLEDSAMYFCASRIRDTGSSPLHFGNGTRLTVT.

There are many counts of this clonotype. The rearrangement uses TRBV12-3 or TRBV12-4 and TRBJ1-2, with a weak D call TRBD1 (6 bases). Between the trimmed V and J ends, which lost 3 bases and 2 bases, there was a span of 13 bases. This CDR3 is built from 15 residues. The CDR3 loop is CASSFSSGQNYGYTF. CDR3 in DNA: TGTGCCAGCAGTTTCAGTTCGGGACAAAACTATGGCTACACCTTC.

This clonotype was observed at least ten times. The V gene is TRBV19, the J gene TRBJ2-7, with 9 bases matching TRBD1. Per the germline V gene, CDR1 is LNHDA and CDR2 is SQIVND (reference sequence). CDR3 size: 14 residues. V trimming: 5 bases; J trimming: 6 bases; junction bases outside the gene matches: 8. Written as DNA, the CDR3 is TGTGCCAGTAGTGAGGGACAGGGTGTGGGCGAGCAGTACTTC. It specifies CASSEGQGVGEQYF.

This clonotype was recorded at least ten times. This chain uses TRBV11-2 with TRBJ2-7, with D perhaps TRBD1 (6 bases). CDR3 length: 15 residues. Per the germline V gene, CDR1 is SGHAT and CDR2 is FQNNGV. V shed 6 bases and J shed 3 bases, with 18 bases lying between them. CDR3 DNA: TGTGCCAGCAGTTTTACTCAGGGGTTCGACTACGAGCAGTACTTC. This gives the protein CASSFTQGFDYEQYF.

In its sample, this clonotype was seen many times. A much bigger clone sits one base away, suggesting this may be a read error. The chain has TRBV6-1 and TRBJ2-7, with 7 bases fitting TRBD1. Germline CDR1 is MNHNS and CDR2 is SASEGT. V lost 9 bases to trimming and J lost 3 bases; unmatched junction nucleotides: 2. The CDR3 contains 11 residues. The CDR3 DNA reads as TGTGCCAGTACAGGGGTCTACGAGCAGTACTTC. Residues: CASTGVYEQYF.

The rearrangement joins TRBV5-1 to TRBJ1-1; 7 bases agree with TRBD1. With 4 bases clipped from V and 0 bases from J, the junction kept 9 bases outside the gene matches. Germline assignment: CDR1 SGHRS and CDR2 YFSETQ. The CDR3 length is 16 residues. CDR3 in amino acids: CASSPIPGQMNTEAFF. The DNA for the CDR3 is TGCGCCAGCAGCCCTATACCGGGACAGATGAACACTGAAGCTTTCTTT.

This clonotype came up many times. This sequence joins TRBV14 and TRBJ1-3, with D perhaps TRBD1 (5 bases). Trimming stripped 5 bases from V and 6 bases from J, with 23 bases between. Per germline, CDR1 SGHDN and CDR2 FVKESK. This CDR3 has 17 residues. CDR3: CASSSYPGTPNENTIYF. CDR3 DNA sequence: TGTGCCAGCAGCTCCTATCCCGGGACCCCGAACGAAAACACCATATATTTT.

The sample holds many counts of this clonotype. This chain links TRBV6-1 with TRBJ1-5; D gene ambiguous. CDR1 is MNHNS, CDR2 SASEGT, per germline. The CDR3 sequence is 15 residues long. The ends were cut back, 8 bases at V and 2 bases at J, with 16 bases in the middle. The CDR3: CASQTRREGNQPQHF. CDR3 nucleotide sequence: TGTGCCAGCCAAACTCGTCGGGAGGGCAATCAGCCCCAGCATTTT.